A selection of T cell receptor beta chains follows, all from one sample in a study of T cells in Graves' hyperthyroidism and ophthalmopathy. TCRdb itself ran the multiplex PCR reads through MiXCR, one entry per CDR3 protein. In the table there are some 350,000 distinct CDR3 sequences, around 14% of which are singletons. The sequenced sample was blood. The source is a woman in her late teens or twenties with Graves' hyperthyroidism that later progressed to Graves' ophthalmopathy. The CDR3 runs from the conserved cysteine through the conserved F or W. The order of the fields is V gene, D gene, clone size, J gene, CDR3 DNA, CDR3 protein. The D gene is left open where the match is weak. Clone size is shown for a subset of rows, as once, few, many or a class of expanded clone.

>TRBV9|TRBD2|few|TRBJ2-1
TGTGCCAGCAGCGTAGATAGCGGGCGAGCGAATGAGCAGTTCTTC
CASSVDSGRANEQFF
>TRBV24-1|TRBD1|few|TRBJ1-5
TGTGCCACCAGTGATACAGGGGGCAGGAGCAATCAGCCCCAGCATTTT
CATSDTGGRSNQPQHF
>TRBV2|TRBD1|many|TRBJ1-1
TGTGCCAGCAATTGGGCGACGGACAGGTCAATGAACACTGAAGCTTTCTTT
CASNWATDRSMNTEAFF
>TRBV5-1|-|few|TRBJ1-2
TGCGCCAGCAGGGAGGACAGTCACTCAAACTATGGCTACACCTTC
CASREDSHSNYGYTF
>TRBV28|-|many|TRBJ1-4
TGTGCCAGCAGAACCCGAGGGTTCTCAACTAATGAAAAACTGTTTTTT
CASRTRGFSTNEKLFF
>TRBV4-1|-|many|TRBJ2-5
TGCGCCAGCAGCCAGGTCACGGGAGTGGAGACCCAGTACTTC
CASSQVTGVETQYF
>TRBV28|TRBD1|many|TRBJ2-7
TGTGCCAGCAGTTTTCCCGGGACAGGGGCCTACGAGCAGTACTTC
CASSFPGTGAYEQYF
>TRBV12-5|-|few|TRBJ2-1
TGTGCTAGTGGGGAGAACAATGAGCAGTTCTTC
CASGENNEQFF
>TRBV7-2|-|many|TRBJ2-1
TGTGCCAGCAGCCCTACCCGAAATGAGCAGTTCTTC
CASSPTRNEQFF
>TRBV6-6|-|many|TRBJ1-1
TGTGCCAGCAGTTACTCGGCGGAGGTCACTGAAGCTTTCTTT
CASSYSAEVTEAFF
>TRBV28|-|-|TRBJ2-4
TGTGCCAGTTCGGAGTTTGCCAAAAACATTCAGTACTTC
CASSEFAKNIQYF
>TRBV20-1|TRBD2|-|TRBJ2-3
TGCAGTGCTGTTAGCGGGAGGTCCACAGATACGCAGTATTTT
CSAVSGRSTDTQYF
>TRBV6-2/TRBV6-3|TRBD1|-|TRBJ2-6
TGTGCCAGCAGGCGGGGACAGGGGCTGCGGGGGGCCAACGTCCTGACTTTC
CASRRGQGLRGANVLTF
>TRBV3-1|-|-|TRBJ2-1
TGTGCCAGCAGCCAAGTTACTGAGCAGTTCTTC
CASSQVTEQFF